Presented here are 32 T cell receptor beta chains from one specimen sequenced in a study of vaccination effects on CD4 cells after COVID-19. Assay: immunoSEQ multiplex PCR; the TCRdb copy retains only in-frame clones and omits some. The sample holds 45,000 to 60,000 clones, approximately 80% seen once. These receptors have no known antigen. Culture proceeded for 10 days, and CD4+ T cells were then isolated. The material was CD4+ T cells from PBMCs cultured without peptide, obtained before COVID-19 vaccination. These receptors originate from a human donor who had a prior SARS-CoV-2 infection.

V is TRBV11-3 and J is TRBJ2-1; tentatively, D is TRBD1 or TRBD2 (5 bases each). Looked up from germline, CDR1 is SGHNT and CDR2 is YENEEA. The CDR3 has 17 amino acids. V shed 1 base and J shed 6 bases, with 19 bases lying between them. The CDR3 nucleotides read TGTGCCAGCAGCTTAGTCGCATTTGGACTCAGGGTCAATGAGCAGTTCTTC. It encodes CASSLVAFGLRVNEQFF.

This sequence joins TRBV3-1 (or the pseudogene TRBV3-2) and TRBJ2-1; D perhaps matches TRBD2 (5 bases). The CDR3 spans 13 residues. V was cut by 4 bases and J by 7 bases, with 11 bases left in between. Germline CDR1 reads LGHDT; CDR2 reads YNNKEL (reference sequence). The CDR3 sequence: CASSLRTANEQFF. Written as DNA, the CDR3 is TGTGCCAGCAGCCTTAGGACTGCAAATGAGCAGTTCTTC.

J is TRBJ2-2 and V is TRBV6-2 or TRBV6-3; 12 bases map to TRBD2. The junction had 12 bases not matched to a gene; V was cut back by 6 bases and J by 4 bases. There are 18 residues in the CDR3. CDR1 and CDR2 from the germline V gene are MNHEY and SVGEGT. This CDR3 reads CASSRYLAGGRGTGELFF. CDR3 nucleotide sequence: TGTGCCAGCAGCCGCTACCTAGCGGGGGGGCGTGGCACCGGGGAGCTGTTTTTT.

The gene calls are TRBV28 and TRBJ2-3, with 10 bases lining up with TRBD2. This CDR3 comprises 14 residues. With V trimmed by 2 bases and J by 4 bases, 0 bases remained unmatched. The germline gives CDR1 MDHEN, CDR2 SYDVKM. The CDR3 DNA reads TGTGCCAGCAGTTTAACTAGCGGGGCAGATACGCAGTATTTT. This gives the protein CASSLTSGADTQYF.

The rearrangement links TRBV5-1 to TRBJ1-5, with no clear D. CDR3 length: 15 amino acids. V gave up 5 bases and J gave up 4 bases, with 16 bases separating them. The germline V gene has CDR1 SGHRS and CDR2 YFSETQ. CDR3 sequence (DNA): TGCGCCAGCAGAATTGGGGTACAGACGAATCAGCCCCAGCATTTT. It translates to CASRIGVQTNQPQHF. The full variable domain, rest sourced from reference TRBV5-1 and TRBJ1-5, is KAGVTQTPRYLIKTRGQQVTLSCSPISGHRSVSWYQQTPGQGLQFLFEYFSETQRNKGNFPGRFSGRQFSNSRSEMNVSTLELGDSALYLCASRIGVQTNQPQHFGDGTRLSIL.

This chain connects TRBV5-8 to TRBJ2-3; 13 bases align to TRBD2. Germline V gives CDR1 SGHTS, CDR2 YDEGEE. The CDR3 sequence is 19 residues long. With V trimmed by 0 bases and J by 0 bases, 7 bases remained unmatched. This chain's CDR3 is CASSLGLAGGEPSTDTQYF. The CDR3 coding sequence is TGTGCCAGCAGCTTGGGACTAGCGGGGGGTGAGCCTAGCACAGATACGCAGTATTTT.

The chain has TRBV2 and TRBJ1-2, with TRBD1 identical over 11 bases. The V and J ends lost 5 bases and 6 bases, in that order; junction bases with no gene match: 5. The CDR3 consists of 14 residues. Germline-derived CDR1 and CDR2 are SNHLY and FYNNEI. CDR3 protein: CASSPGTGGHGYTF. As DNA, the CDR3 is TGTGCCAGCAGTCCCGGGACAGGGGGACATGGCTACACCTTC.

This clone was counted a few times. As DNA, the CDR3 is TGTGCCAGCAGTCTTGGGGGCTTGTACACTGAAGCTTTCTTT. This codes for CASSLGGLYTEAFF. The rearrangement links TRBV7-3 to TRBJ1-1; D may be TRBD1 (6 bases). The V end lost 6 bases, the J end lost 3 bases, and 14 bases lay between the germline ends. Germline CDR1 SGHTA, CDR2 FQGTGA. The CDR3 has 14 residues.

V usage is TRBV27 and J usage is TRBJ1-2; 7 nucleotides line up with TRBD1. Losses at the gene ends were 6 bases for V and 2 bases for J; bases not matched to a gene: 9. From germline, CDR1 is MNHEY and CDR2 SMNVEV (reference sequence). The CDR3 is 15 residues long. In DNA form, the CDR3 reads TGTGCCAGCAGCACATACCGGGACAGCAACTATGGCTACACCTTC. This sequence encodes CASSTYRDSNYGYTF.

This chain joins TRBV2 and TRBJ1-6, with 7 bases fitting TRBD1. This CDR3 is 14 amino acids long. The V and J ends lost 4 bases and 10 bases, in that order; junction bases with no gene match: 7. Germline V gives CDR1 SNHLY, CDR2 FYNNEI. The CDR3 loop is CASSGMTGYSPLHF. The DNA of the CDR3 is TGTGCCAGCAGTGGAATGACAGGGTACTCACCCCTCCACTTT.

Only a few counts were recorded for this clone. The J gene is TRBJ1-2, the V gene TRBV5-6; D is unclear. Germline CDR1 SGHDT, CDR2 YYEEEE. Between the trimmed V and J ends, which lost 6 bases and 8 bases, there was a span of 11 bases. This CDR3 is built from 11 residues. The DNA for the CDR3 is TGTGCCAGCAAAGAGGCTTCCGGCTACACCTTC. Translated, it gives CASKEASGYTF.

The rearrangement links TRBV7-3 to TRBJ2-2; D is undetermined. The CDR3 is 13 residues long. V lost 1 base and J 3 bases, leaving 3 bases between the germline ends. The germline V gene encodes CDR1 SGHTA and CDR2 FQGTGA. The CDR3: CASSLMHTGELFF. The CDR3 region has the DNA TGTGCCAGCAGCTTAATGCACACCGGGGAGCTGTTTTTT. The variable domain in full, completed from reference TRBV7-3 and TRBJ2-2, reads GAGVSQTPSNKVTEKGKYVELRCDPISGHTALYWYRQSLGQGPEFLIYFQGTGAADDSGLPNDRFFAVRPEGSVSTLKIQRTERGDSAVYLCASSLMHTGELFFGEGSRLTVL.

The chain couples TRBV11-2 to TRBJ2-1, with 7 bases lining up with TRBD2. The CDR3 runs to 16 residues. V was pared by 6 bases and J by 2 bases, with 10 bases of the junction left unmatched. CDR1 is SGHAT and CDR2 is FQNNGV in the germline V gene. CDR3 bases: TGTGCCAGCAGATACGTAGCGGGCACAACCTACAATGAGCAGTTCTTC. Protein: CASRYVAGTTYNEQFF.

The chain is built from TRBV11-2 and TRBJ2-1, with 9 bases identical to TRBD2. The V gene's germline CDR1 is SGHAT and CDR2 FQNNGV. With V trimmed by 4 bases and J by 4 bases, 11 bases remained unmatched. The CDR3 length is 17 residues. CDR3 nucleotides: TGTGCCAGCAGCTCAAATAGCGGGAGTGGCCTGTACAATGAGCAGTTCTTC. This sequence encodes CASSSNSGSGLYNEQFF.

This clone was found a few times. This chain links TRBV10-3 with TRBJ1-1; 8 positions match TRBD1. Germline V gives CDR1 ENHRY, CDR2 SYGVKD. This CDR3 is built from 14 residues. J was trimmed by 1 base and V by 6 bases; bases with no gene match: 4. CDR3 sequence reads: CAISAQGANTEAFF. The DNA of the CDR3 is TGTGCCATCAGCGCTCAGGGGGCGAACACTGAAGCTTTCTTT.

The table lists this clone with a few counts. The chain combines TRBV5-1 with TRBJ2-3, with D perhaps matching TRBD2 (6 bases). V shed 3 bases and J shed 3 bases, with 11 bases lying between them. Germline values: CDR1 SGHRS, CDR2 YFSETQ. CDR3 length: 14 residues. The CDR3 sequence: CASSYGSGTDTQYF. CDR3 nucleotides: TGCGCCAGCAGCTACGGGAGTGGAACAGATACGCAGTATTTT.

Written as DNA, the CDR3 is TGTGCCAGCAGCTTGGTCCTAGCGGGAGGAGAATCGCGTGAGCAGTTCTTC. Translation: CASSLVLAGGESREQFF. V is TRBV5-6 and J is TRBJ2-1; TRBD2 agrees at 11 bases. V lost 0 bases, J lost 9 bases, and 11 bases stayed unmatched. Germline assignment: CDR1 SGHDT and CDR2 YYEEEE. This CDR3 contains 17 residues. Based on the CDR3 plus reference TRBV5-6 and TRBJ2-1, the full variable domain is DAGVTQSPTHLIKTRGQQVTLRCSPKSGHDTVSWYQQALGQGPQFIFQYYEEEERQRGNFPDRFSGHQFPNYSSELNVNALLLGDSALYLCASSLVLAGGESREQFFGPGTRLTVL.

The genes are TRBV14 and TRBJ1-1; possibly TRBD1 for D (5 bases). Trimming left V 6 bases short and J 11 bases short, with 16 bases between. The germline V gene has CDR1 SGHDN and CDR2 FVKESK. The CDR3 spans 12 residues. CDR3 sequence: CASRVGEGAAFF. The CDR3 DNA is TGTGCCAGCAGGGTAGGGGAGGGTGCGGCTTTCTTT.

CDR3 sequence (DNA): TGTGCCAGCAGCTGGGGGCTCGAAGCTTTCTTT. Translating it yields CASSWGLEAFF. The chain joins TRBV11-3 to TRBJ1-1; maybe TRBD1 (6 bases). Per the germline V gene, CDR1 is SGHNT and CDR2 is YENEEA. CDR3 length: 11 amino acids. The V gene lost 4 bases and the J gene lost 8 bases, with 8 bases spanning the gap.

This sequence joins TRBV11-3 and TRBJ2-3; D is unresolved. Germline V gene sequence: CDR1 SGHNT, CDR2 YENEEA. Trimming took 5 bases from V and 6 from J, leaving 9 bases between them. This CDR3 comprises 12 residues. The CDR3 sequence is CASSHGPDTQYF. In DNA form, the CDR3 reads TGTGCCAGCAGCCACGGACCGGATACGCAGTATTTT.

This chain links TRBV6-5 with TRBJ1-2; the match to TRBD1 covers 8 bases. Trimming cost V 4 bases and J 2 bases; bases outside gene matches: 6. Germline CDR1 MNHEY, CDR2 SVGAGI. CDR3 length equals 15 residues. CDR3 loop: CASSSWTGRNYGYTF. The CDR3 DNA reads as TGTGCCAGCAGTTCTTGGACAGGGAGAAACTATGGCTACACCTTC.

V usage is TRBV30 and J usage is TRBJ1-5; maybe TRBD1 (5 bases). Trimming left V 3 bases short and J 0 bases short, with 6 bases between. This CDR3 spans 13 amino acids. Germline V lookup: CDR1 GTSNPN, CDR2 SVGIG (reference sequence). CDR3 sequence: CAWSGGSNQPQHF. CDR3 nucleotide sequence: TGTGCCTGGAGCGGGGGTAGCAATCAGCCCCAGCATTTT.

The chain links TRBV27 to TRBJ2-7; 8 bases agree with TRBD2. V lost 5 bases and J lost 1; bases outside the gene matches: 10. Germline lookup yields CDR1 MNHEY and CDR2 SMNVEV (reference sequence). The CDR3 length is 16 residues. The CDR3 spells CASSALIAGRSYEQYF. Written as DNA, the CDR3 is TGTGCCAGCAGTGCCTTAATAGCGGGGCGATCCTACGAGCAGTACTTC.

CDR3 loop: CASSLLVTDTQYF. DNA of the CDR3: TGCGCCAGCAGCTTACTCGTCACAGATACGCAGTATTTT. This sequence joins TRBV5-1 and TRBJ2-3; D is uncertain. The V and J ends lost 2 bases and 2 bases respectively, with 6 bases between them. The CDR3 is 13 amino acids. The germline CDR1 and CDR2 sequences are SGHRS and YFSETQ.

This clone was detected only a few times. This rearrangement joins TRBV5-1 to TRBJ2-1; perhaps TRBD2 as D (5 bases). Germline CDR1 reads SGHRS; CDR2 reads YFSETQ. The CDR3 runs 13 residues. V gave up 1 base and J gave up 8 bases, with 10 bases separating them. The CDR3 DNA follows: TGCGCCAGCAGCTTGACCCTAGCATATGAGCAGTTCTTC. This sequence encodes CASSLTLAYEQFF. Together with reference TRBV5-1 and TRBJ2-1, the CDR3 gives the full variable domain: KAGVTQTPRYLIKTRGQQVTLSCSPISGHRSVSWYQQTPGQGLQFLFEYFSETQRNKGNFPGRFSGRQFSNSRSEMNVSTLELGDSALYLCASSLTLAYEQFFGPGTRLTVL.

The chain recombines TRBV5-4 with TRBJ2-5, with 9 nucleotides matching TRBD2. This CDR3 has 17 residues. The germline V gene has CDR1 SGHNT and CDR2 YYREEE (reference sequence). The ends lost 4 bases at V and 1 base at J; junction bases unmatched: 11. This CDR3 is CASSPAGGGGSQETQYF. DNA for the CDR3: TGTGCCAGCAGCCCGGCGGGCGGGGGGGGCAGCCAAGAGACCCAGTACTTC.

The CDR3 loop is CSVEDPRQGVHYGYTF. The CDR3 DNA is TGCAGCGTTGAAGATCCCCGACAGGGGGTACACTATGGCTACACCTTC. The chain couples TRBV29-1 to TRBJ1-2; 9 bases map to TRBD1. The CDR3 totals 16 residues. Germline-derived CDR1 and CDR2 are SQVTM and ANQGSEA. J was trimmed by 3 bases and V by 0 bases; bases with no gene match: 8.

This clone was seen more than once but under ten times. The V call is TRBV4-2, the J call TRBJ1-4; D call uncertain. Germline-derived CDR1 and CDR2 are LGHNA and YNFKEQ. This CDR3 has 14 amino acids. V gave up 0 bases and J gave up 5 bases, with 7 bases separating them. Here the CDR3 DNA reads TGTGCCAGCAGCCAAGATGAAGGGAATGAAAAACTGTTTTTT. It encodes CASSQDEGNEKLFF.

A few counts support this clone. The chain carries TRBV10-1 and TRBJ2-1; D possibly corresponds to TRBD2 (5 bases). V lost 6 bases and J 2 bases, leaving 14 bases between the germline ends. In germline, CDR1 is WNHNN, CDR2 SYGVQD (reference sequence). This CDR3 has 15 amino acids. CDR3 coding DNA: TGCGCCAGCAGCCTTAGCGCTTCAACCTACAATGAGCAGTTCTTC. Translating gives CASSLSASTYNEQFF.

The sample holds one count of this clone. The J gene is TRBJ2-3, the V gene TRBV18, with D perhaps matching TRBD1 or TRBD2 (5 bases each). The CDR3 sequence is 17 residues long. CDR1 and CDR2 from the germline V gene are KGHSH and LQKENI. The V gene lost 6 bases and the J gene lost 6 bases, with 25 bases spanning the gap. The chain's CDR3 is CASSSASGTTVADTQYF. The CDR3, as DNA: TGTGCCAGCTCGTCCGCCTCCGGGACCACCGTAGCGGATACGCAGTATTTT. The full variable domain, in which reference TRBV18 and TRBJ2-3 provide the parts outside the CDR3, is NAGVMQNPRHLVRRRGQEARLRCSPMKGHSHVYWYRQLPEEGLKFMVYLQKENIIDESGMPKERFSAEFPKEGPSILRIQQVVRGDSAAYFCASSSASGTTVADTQYFGPGTRLTVL.

The table lists this clone with a few counts. The rearrangement uses TRBV11-2 and TRBJ1-1, with TRBD1 matching 7 bases. This CDR3 has 14 amino acids. With V trimmed by 3 bases and J by 2 bases, 3 bases remained unmatched. The germline V gene encodes CDR1 SGHAT and CDR2 FQNNGV. The CDR3, as DNA: TGTGCCAGCAGCTTTCAGGGGGGTAACACTGAAGCTTTCTTT. Amino acids: CASSFQGGNTEAFF.

CDR3: CASSVVSWGEAYNEQFF. CDR3 nucleotides: TGTGCCAGCAGCGTAGTTTCCTGGGGGGAGGCCTACAATGAGCAGTTCTTC. The gene calls are TRBV9 and TRBJ2-1; TRBD2 is a possible D gene (6 bases). The germline CDR1 and CDR2 sequences are SGDLS and YYNGEE. The V end was cut by 0 bases, the J end by 2 bases, with 15 bases between. The CDR3 loop spans 17 amino acids. The full variable domain, with the rest looked up from reference TRBV9 and TRBJ2-1, is DSGVTQTPKHLITATGQRVTLRCSPRSGDLSVYWYQQSLDQGLQFLIQYYNGEERAKGNILERFSAQQFPDLHSELNLSSLELGDSALYFCASSVVSWGEAYNEQFFGPGTRLTVL.